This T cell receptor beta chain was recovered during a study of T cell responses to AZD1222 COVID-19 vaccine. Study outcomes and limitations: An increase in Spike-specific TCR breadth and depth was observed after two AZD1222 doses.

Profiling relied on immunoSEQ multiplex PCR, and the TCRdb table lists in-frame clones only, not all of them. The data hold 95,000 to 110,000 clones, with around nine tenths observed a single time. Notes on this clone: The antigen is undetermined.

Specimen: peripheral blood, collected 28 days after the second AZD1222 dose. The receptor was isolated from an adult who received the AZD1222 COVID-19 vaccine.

This chain's CDR3 is CASSINPVAEAFF. The CDR3 region has the DNA TGTGCCAGTAGTATAAATCCGGTTGCTGAAGCTTTCTTT. The V and J genes are TRBV19 and TRBJ1-1; D ambiguous. The CDR3 loop spans 13 amino acids. Germline-derived CDR1 and CDR2 are LNHDA and SQIVND (reference sequence). V gave up 2 bases and J gave up 6 bases, with 10 bases separating them. The whole variable domain, filled in from reference TRBV19 and TRBJ1-1, reads DGGITQSPKYLFRKEGQNVTLSCEQNLNHDAMYWYRQDPGQGLRLIYYSQIVNDFQKGDIAEGYSVSREKKESFPLTVTSAQKNPTAFYLCASSINPVAEAFFGQGTRLTVV.